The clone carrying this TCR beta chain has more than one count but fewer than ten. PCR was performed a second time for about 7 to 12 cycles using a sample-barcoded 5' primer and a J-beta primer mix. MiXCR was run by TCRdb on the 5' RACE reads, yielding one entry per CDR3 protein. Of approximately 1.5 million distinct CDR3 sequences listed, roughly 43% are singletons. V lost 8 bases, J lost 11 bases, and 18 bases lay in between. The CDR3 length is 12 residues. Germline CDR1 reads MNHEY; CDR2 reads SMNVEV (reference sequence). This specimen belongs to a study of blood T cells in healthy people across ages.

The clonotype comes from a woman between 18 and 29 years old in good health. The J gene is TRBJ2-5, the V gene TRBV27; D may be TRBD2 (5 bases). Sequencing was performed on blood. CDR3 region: CASRGLANEQYF. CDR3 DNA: TGTGCCAGCCGAGGGCTAGCCAATGAGCAGTACTTC.